This entry lists 32 T cell receptor beta chains sequenced from one sample in a study of CD8 T cells in Susac syndrome. Random hexamers were used to reverse transcribe an amount of about 0.45 to 1 ug RNA. TCRdb passed the immunoSEQ multiplex PCR reads through MiXCR, listing each CDR3 protein once. In the table there are approximately 220,000 distinct CDR3 sequences, roughly 92% of which are singletons. Material: CD8+ T cells from PBMCs. Every receptor here comes from a human donor with multiple sclerosis.

This clonotype was counted only a few times. This rearrangement joins TRBV5-1 to TRBJ2-1; 9 bases match TRBD1. Per germline, CDR1 SGHRS and CDR2 YFSETQ. There are 12 residues in the CDR3. Losses at the gene ends were 4 bases for V and 14 bases for J; bases not matched to a gene: 7. For the CDR3, the DNA is TGCGCCAGCAGCCCCCGGGGACAGGGAAAGTTCTTC. This sequence encodes CASSPRGQGKFF.

The rearrangement uses TRBV6-2 or TRBV6-3 and TRBJ2-1; D is possibly TRBD1 or TRBD2 (5 bases each). From germline, CDR1 is MNHEY and CDR2 SVGEGT. CDR3 length equals 12 residues. Trimming removed 4 bases from V and 8 bases from J, with 9 bases in between. The CDR3 bases are TGTGCCAGCAGTTGGGACGTCTATGAGCAGTTCTTC. Encoded protein: CASSWDVYEQFF.

The V and J genes are TRBV3-1 and TRBJ2-5; 7 bases are a match to TRBD1. Germline CDR1 and CDR2: LGHDT and YNNKEL (reference sequence). CDR3 length: 17 residues. Trimming took 4 bases from V and 4 from J; bases not matched to a gene: 15. CDR3 amino acids: CASSRGTASSTGETQYF. The DNA of the CDR3 is TGTGCCAGCAGCCGGGGGACAGCCTCGTCTACGGGAGAGACCCAGTACTTC.

V gene TRBV7-6 combines with J gene TRBJ2-1; 10 positions match TRBD2. The V gene end was trimmed by 1 base and the J gene end by 9 bases; junction bases not matched to a gene: 9. Germline V gene sequence: CDR1 SGHVS, CDR2 FNYEAQ. The CDR3 is 16 amino acids. The CDR3 DNA reads TGTGCCAGCAGCTTAGGTAGAGCGGGAGGGCCTTCTGAGCAGTTCTTC. Protein sequence: CASSLGRAGGPSEQFF. Using reference TRBV7-6 and TRBJ2-1 for the parts outside the CDR3, the full variable domain is GAGVSQSPRYKVTKRGQDVALRCDPISGHVSLYWYRQALGQGPEFLTYFNYEAQQDKSGLPNDRFSAERPEGSISTLTIQRTEQRDSAMYRCASSLGRAGGPSEQFFGPGTRLTVL.

This chain joins TRBV12-3 or TRBV12-4 and TRBJ2-3; the D is unclear. V lost 7 bases and J lost 0, with 11 bases in between. There are 14 residues in the CDR3. CDR3: CASTPSVSTDTQYF. The CDR3 bases are TGTGCCAGCACCCCGAGTGTTAGCACAGATACGCAGTATTTT.

The sample holds one count of this clonotype. The chain has TRBV6-5 and TRBJ2-4, with 12 nucleotides matching TRBD2. The CDR3 is made up of 15 amino acids. V was pared by 6 bases and J by 6 bases, with 6 bases of the junction left unmatched. CDR1 MNHEY and CDR2 SVGAGI come from the germline V gene. The CDR3 bases are TGTGCCAGCAGCCTGACTAGCGGGAGTCGAAACATTCAGTACTTC. It translates to CASSLTSGSRNIQYF.

The V gene is TRBV11-2, the J gene TRBJ2-3; D not resolved. V lost 2 bases and J 0 bases, leaving 12 bases between the germline ends. The length of the CDR3 is 16 residues. Germline CDR1 and CDR2: SGHAT and FQNNGV. CDR3 sequence (DNA): TGTGCCAGCAGCTTATGGTTCGAGGCTAGCACAGATACGCAGTATTTT. Its protein product is CASSLWFEASTDTQYF.

The V call is TRBV6-6, the J call TRBJ1-1, with D unclear. The ends were cut back, 8 bases at V and 3 bases at J, with 13 bases in the middle. Germline V gene data show CDR1 as MNHNY and CDR2 as SVGAGI (reference sequence). The CDR3 runs 13 residues. CDR3 nucleotides: TGTGCCAGCCTGGCAGCCGCTTACACTGAAGCTTTCTTT. The encoded protein is CASLAAAYTEAFF.

The chain uses TRBV7-9 and TRBJ2-1; D perhaps matches TRBD2 (6 bases). Germline V CDR1 and CDR2: SEHNR, FQNEAQ (reference sequence). The V end lost 5 bases, the J end lost 2 bases, and 22 bases lay between the germline ends. This CDR3 comprises 18 residues. The CDR3 DNA sequence: TGTGCCAGCAGCGGGAGAGGCTATTTCGGGAGCCCCTACAATGAGCAGTTCTTC. It translates to CASSGRGYFGSPYNEQFF.

The genes are TRBV5-4 and TRBJ2-5, with no clear D. CDR3 length equals 13 residues. The V end was cut by 4 bases, the J end by 5 bases, with 12 bases between. In germline, CDR1 is SGHNT, CDR2 YYREEE (reference sequence). CDR3 loop: CASSPAGWETQYF. Here the CDR3 DNA reads TGTGCCAGCAGCCCCGCCGGGTGGGAGACCCAGTACTTC.

The chain employs TRBV4-3 and TRBJ2-3, with a tentative D call TRBD1 (7 bases). V dropped 1 base and J dropped 5 bases, with 13 bases sitting between them. The CDR3 length is 15 residues. Per the germline V gene, CDR1 is LGHNA and CDR2 is YSLEER. This CDR3 is CASSQVQGRKDTQYF. DNA for the CDR3: TGCGCCAGCAGCCAAGTACAGGGGAGGAAAGATACGCAGTATTTT.

The V gene is TRBV7-6, the J gene TRBJ1-1; no clear D. V was pared by 5 bases and J by 2 bases, with 12 bases between. Germline CDR1 and CDR2: SGHVS and FNYEAQ. CDR3 size: 14 residues. The DNA for the CDR3 is TGTGCCAGCAGCCGCTCACTTGTAAACACTGAAGCTTTCTTT. This codes for CASSRSLVNTEAFF. The full variable domain, rest sourced from reference TRBV7-6 and TRBJ1-1, is GAGVSQSPRYKVTKRGQDVALRCDPISGHVSLYWYRQALGQGPEFLTYFNYEAQQDKSGLPNDRFSAERPEGSISTLTIQRTEQRDSAMYRCASSRSLVNTEAFFGQGTRLTVV.

The V and J genes are TRBV6-5 and TRBJ2-3; 10 bases align to TRBD2. This CDR3 spans 15 amino acids. In germline, CDR1 is MNHEY, CDR2 SVGAGI. The V and J ends lost 6 bases and 2 bases, in that order; junction bases with no gene match: 5. The CDR3 is CASSPGLAATDTQYF. CDR3 nucleotide sequence: TGTGCCAGCAGCCCTGGACTAGCGGCCACAGATACGCAGTATTTT.

The chain employs TRBV18 and TRBJ1-4, with a possible D match to TRBD1 (5 bases). The CDR3 totals 16 residues. The V and J ends lost 2 bases and 3 bases respectively, with 13 bases between them. CDR1 is KGHSH and CDR2 is LQKENI in the germline V gene. This CDR3 reads CASSPTGQGPNEKLFF. Written as DNA, the CDR3 is TGTGCCAGCTCACCAACGGGGCAGGGTCCTAATGAAAAACTGTTTTTT.

The genes are TRBV30 and TRBJ1-2; 7 positions agree with TRBD1. Trimming took 7 bases from V and 2 from J; bases not matched to a gene: 4. The CDR3 has 12 residues. Germline CDR1 reads GTSNPN; CDR2 reads SVGIG (reference sequence). The CDR3 region is CASPGQNYGYTF. In nucleotides, the CDR3 is TGTGCCTCACCGGGACAGAACTATGGCTACACCTTC.

This chain uses TRBV25-1 with TRBJ2-3; D could derive from TRBD1 or TRBD2 (5 bases each). Germline lookup yields CDR1 MGHDK and CDR2 SYGVNS. The CDR3 has 15 residues. V was trimmed by 3 bases and J by 2 bases, leaving 12 bases between them. For the CDR3, the DNA is TGTGCCAGCAGTGATTTTGGGGGAGCCACAGATACGCAGTATTTT. As protein: CASSDFGGATDTQYF.

The chain is built from TRBV3-1 and TRBJ2-6, with unresolved D. V lost 3 bases and J lost 0, with 15 bases in between. Germline values: CDR1 LGHDT, CDR2 YNNKEL (reference sequence). This CDR3 contains 18 residues. For the CDR3, the DNA is TGTGCCAGCAGCCAGGGTAGGAGACTGAACTCTGGGGCCAACGTCCTGACTTTC. Protein: CASSQGRRLNSGANVLTF.

The chain couples TRBV30 to TRBJ1-1; no firm D call. Germline-derived CDR1 and CDR2 are GTSNPN and SVGIG (reference sequence). V lost 1 base to trimming and J lost 1 base, with 7 bases between them. The CDR3 is 13 residues long. The CDR3, as DNA: TGTGCCTGGAGTGATGAGGGGAACACTGAAGCTTTCTTT. This sequence encodes CAWSDEGNTEAFF.

CDR3: CASSQVDSKYGYTF. The DNA of the CDR3 is TGTGCCAGCAGCCAAGTTGACAGCAAGTATGGCTACACCTTC. V and J are TRBV3-1 and TRBJ1-2; a weak D match, TRBD1 (5 bases). The V end was cut by 1 base, the J end by 5 bases, with 11 bases between. CDR3 length: 14 amino acids. Per the germline V gene, CDR1 is LGHDT and CDR2 is YNNKEL (reference sequence).

The V gene is TRBV12-3 or TRBV12-4, the J gene TRBJ2-7; no clear D gene. Trimming took off 4 bases at V and 1 base at J, with 11 bases between the two ends. The CDR3 is 14 residues long. CDR3 nucleotides: TGTGCCAGCAGTTCCGACCAGTCTTCCTACGAGCAGTACTTC. It is translated as CASSSDQSSYEQYF.

This chain joins TRBV12-3 or TRBV12-4 and TRBJ2-3, with 10 bases matching TRBD1. Trimming cost V 11 bases and J 0 bases; bases outside gene matches: 2. CDR3 length: 13 amino acids. The CDR3 sequence is CAAGQGSTDTQYF. CDR3 coding DNA: TGTGCCGCGGGACAGGGGAGCACAGATACGCAGTATTTT.

The rearrangement links TRBV29-1 to TRBJ1-2; D unclear. The CDR3 is 12 residues long. CDR1 and CDR2 from the germline V gene are SQVTM and ANQGSEA. Trimming removed 1 base at V and 5 bases at J, with 8 bases between. The CDR3 nucleotides read TGCAGCGTTGAAGGAGGCTTGTATGGCTACACCTTC. Amino acid sequence: CSVEGGLYGYTF.

This clonotype was counted only a few times. The chain links TRBV19 to TRBJ2-7, with 7 bases identical to TRBD1. J gave up 4 bases and V 7 bases, and 10 bases lay outside the gene matches. CDR1 LNHDA and CDR2 SQIVND come from the germline V gene (reference sequence). The CDR3 sequence is 14 residues long. The CDR3 region has the DNA TGTGCCAGTACTTCCGGGACAGACCTTTACGAGCAGTACTTC. It specifies CASTSGTDLYEQYF.

This chain links TRBV29-1 with TRBJ1-1, with D hard to call. The CDR3 runs to 16 residues. The V end was cut by 3 bases, the J end by 1 base, with 18 bases between. Germline values: CDR1 SQVTM, CDR2 ANQGSEA. The CDR3 here is CSVDFQPRTANTEAFF. The CDR3 DNA is TGCAGCGTTGATTTCCAGCCCAGGACGGCGAACACTGAAGCTTTCTTT. Together with reference TRBV29-1 and TRBJ1-1, the CDR3 gives the full variable domain: SAVISQKPSRDICQRGTSLTIQCQVDSQVTMMFWYRQQPGQSLTLIATANQGSEATYESGFVIDKFPISRPNLTFSTLTVSNMSPEDSSIYLCSVDFQPRTANTEAFFGQGTRLTVV.

The rearrangement joins TRBV28 to TRBJ2-7; tentatively, D is TRBD2 (5 bases). The germline gives CDR1 MDHEN, CDR2 SYDVKM. V gave up 2 bases and J gave up 2 bases, with 10 bases separating them. CDR3 length equals 14 residues. DNA for the CDR3: TGTGCCAGCAGTTTAGAAGGACTTGCCTACGAGCAGTACTTC. It specifies CASSLEGLAYEQYF. Filled out from reference TRBV28 and TRBJ2-7, the complete variable domain reads DVKVTQSSRYLVKRTGEKVFLECVQDMDHENMFWYRQDPGLGLRLIYFSYDVKMKEKGDIPEGYSVSREKKERFSLILESASTNQTSMYLCASSLEGLAYEQYFGPGTRLTVT.

The J gene is TRBJ2-2, the V gene TRBV7-9; no reliable D call. The CDR3 covers 14 residues. Germline CDR1 is SEHNR and CDR2 is FQNEAQ (reference sequence). V gave up 5 bases and J gave up 5 bases, with 12 bases separating them. The CDR3 loop is CASSPTLDTGELFF. The CDR3, as DNA: TGTGCCAGCAGCCCGACCCTCGATACCGGGGAGCTGTTTTTT.

The chain recombines TRBV29-1 with TRBJ2-5; 8 nucleotides line up with TRBD2. The CDR3 runs 15 residues. Per germline, CDR1 SQVTM and CDR2 ANQGSEA. The ends lost 4 bases at V and 5 bases at J; junction bases unmatched: 12. CDR3 amino acids: CSVGGAREGVETQYF. DNA for the CDR3: TGCAGCGTTGGGGGCGCACGGGAGGGCGTGGAGACCCAGTACTTC.

The rearrangement joins TRBV14 to TRBJ2-5; no clear D. The germline V gene has CDR1 SGHDN and CDR2 FVKESK. The CDR3 totals 13 residues. V was clipped by 1 base and J by 7 bases, with 10 bases between them. The CDR3 DNA follows: TGTGCCAGCAGCCAAGTTGGGGTGCGGACCCAGTACTTC. It codes for CASSQVGVRTQYF.

The J gene is TRBJ2-3, the V gene TRBV12-3 or TRBV12-4; D is possibly TRBD1 (5 bases). The CDR3 contains 14 residues. V was cut by 6 bases and J by 2 bases, with 12 bases left in between. CDR3 bases: TGTGCCAGCAGGAGACAGCCCTACACAGATACGCAGTATTTT. Its translation is CASRRQPYTDTQYF.

This chain links TRBV12-3 or TRBV12-4 with TRBJ2-2; D ambiguous. This CDR3 is built from 13 residues. The ends were cut back, 5 bases at V and 3 bases at J, with 7 bases in the middle. The CDR3 reads CASSRTDTGELFF. The CDR3 coding sequence is TGTGCCAGCAGTCGAACAGACACCGGGGAGCTGTTTTTT.

V is TRBV12-3 or TRBV12-4 and J is TRBJ2-7, with 11 bases aligning to TRBD1. CDR3 length: 15 amino acids. The J segment lost 3 bases and the V segment lost 5 bases, leaving 6 bases of the junction unmatched. The DNA of the CDR3 is TGTGCCAGCAGTCCCGGGACAGGGGGTATCTACGAGCAGTACTTC. The encoded protein is CASSPGTGGIYEQYF.

V and J are TRBV6-5 and TRBJ1-5; D is possibly TRBD1 (5 bases). From germline, CDR1 is MNHEY and CDR2 SVGAGI. This CDR3 is built from 17 residues. Trimming removed 2 bases at V and 2 bases at J, with 16 bases between. This chain's CDR3 is CASSYRDPRGGNQPQHF. The CDR3 nucleotides read TGTGCCAGCAGTTACAGGGATCCCCGGGGGGGCAATCAGCCCCAGCATTTT.